This TCR beta chain was sequenced for a study of cytomegalovirus exposure and HLA in healthy donors (TCRdb year 2017). The study in broad terms: In an earlier analysis of under 750 of the donors, approximately 260 Gb of sequence data and 117 million unique TCR beta sequences from about 179 million T cells were reported. A separate validation cohort of about 110 different subjects was used in addition to the roughly 640-subject first cohort. The number of donors typed differed by locus, with 629-630 for A, B, C, DRB1 and DQB1, roughly 520 for DQA1, 606 for DPA1, and 450 to 480 for DPB1. HLA typing covered class I and class II loci at four-digit resolution. A later analysis re-analyzed previously published TCR beta repertoires from 666 donors and added high-resolution HLA genotyping to study TCR occurrence patterns. Around 300 gigabases of sequencing data and approximately 84 million unique TCR sequences were included in an early release covering 500 to 750 HLA-typed donors. To predict cytomegalovirus infection status, the study combined high-throughput TCR immunosequencing, statistical association of individual TCRs with disease status, and machine learning. All discovery cohort repertoires had been generated on a single sequencing platform. Because of strong linkage in the cohort, four or five DR-DQ haplotypes were treated as single units for association and clustering. Among the roughly 400 genotyped donors, around 81% belonged to the genetic ancestry cluster associated with self-reported Caucasian donors. A later genetic analysis took genome-wide SNP genotypes for about three fifths of the 666 donors and used that subset as a discovery cohort. Donor age, sex, ethnicity and CMV serostatus were compiled together with the repertoire data. An earlier analysis of fewer than 750 of the donors used high-throughput TCR beta sequencing to judge whether each TCR beta V gene segment behaved as functional or pseudogenic. The later analysis used no new phenotypic data to find candidate immune exposures, relying instead on TCR beta sequences and their occurrence across donors. The study aimed to test whether signatures of past pathogen exposure could be identified by cataloging public T cell receptors. On average, roughly 250,000 unique TCR beta nucleotide sequences were sequenced per donor among more than 350 genotyped donors of the cohort, with roughly a sixth of those sequences being non-productive. The study used immunosequencing to profile the T cell repertoires of around 600 subjects and linked those repertoires to cytomegalovirus serostatus. What the authors observed across the whole study: The cohort was sequenced for TCR beta chains only, and without alpha or paired-chain data the features that could be detected were limited. Because some donors lacked HLA typing at each locus, the association tests relied only on the typed subset. V-gene and J-gene trimming of TCR beta chains was associated with a missense DCLRE1C variant in a later genetic analysis, and the association was replicated in an independent cohort. In a later analysis, the rate of TCR association differed among HLA loci, with DRB1 alleles having the most associated TCRs and HLA-C alleles having the fewest. A further reported finding was that TCR beta sequences accurately predicted the HLA-A and HLA-B alleles for most subjects in the first cohort. In vitro tests confirmed that three of the cytomegalovirus-associated TCR beta chains recognize cytomegalovirus antigens. The study listed 150 to 200 TCR beta chains as associated with cytomegalovirus. Roughly uniform sequencing depth across donors was assumed in presence/absence analyses, although this assumption may not hold. Several of the top co-occurrence clusters appeared to be linked to parvovirus B19, influenza, CMV and Epstein-Barr virus, according to a later analysis. The 87-base-pair reads could not distinguish some IMGT-functional V segments, including TRBV6-2 and TRBV6-3, so those segments were excluded. Most TCR sequences were observed very rarely across donors, whereas some public TCRs were present in many individuals. The earlier analysis of a few hundred of the donors excluded 15 to 20 rarely observed V segments, including chromosome 9 orphons, because counts were too low. The sequencing pipeline was judged likely to have produced a cluster of highly shared sequence variants as a technical artifact. A later analysis associated about 16,000 TCR beta sequences with specific HLA alleles at a false discovery rate of 0.05. Assigning TCR associations to individual alleles was difficult when HLA alleles, especially DR and DQ, strongly co-occurred. Compared with equally common non-associated chains, HLA-associated TCR beta chains in a later analysis were more clonally expanded and had lower generation probabilities. According to a later genetic analysis, donors in an Asian-associated ancestry cluster had fewer N-insertions in productive TCRs than the approximately 690-donor mean. A later analysis found that most CMV-associated TCR beta chains appeared HLA-restricted, with HLA associations seemingly driven largely by CMV exposure. Correlated functional status among segregating V segments might reflect linkage disequilibrium, but an unknown experimental factor could not be ruled out. The authors suggested that the approach could potentially be extended to other disease states and immunological phenotypes. Immune exposure information for the cohort was limited to CMV serostatus. In both the original and validation cohorts, the classifier was reported to diagnose cytomegalovirus status with high specificity and sensitivity. Broadly in line with IMGT annotations, most TCR beta V segments showed up in productive rearrangements about 87% or about 30% of the time in an earlier analysis of under 700 of the donors.

Receptors were amplified or captured by the immunoSEQ multiplex PCR assay. For the multiplex PCR, a mixture combining 60 forward primers for TCR Vbeta segments and 13 reverse primers for TCR Jbeta segments was used. Amplification of the CDR3 region of rearranged TCR beta genes was performed with a multiplex PCR assay on genomic DNA. The amplified TCR beta libraries were sequenced on the Illumina HiSeq System as 87-base-pair reads. On the authors' methods: A later analysis counted tens of millions of unique TCR beta chains across the 550 to 700 repertoires, and approximately 11 million of these chains were shared by at least two donors. Raw reads were error-corrected and collapsed into unique sequences with a nearest-neighbor algorithm that merged closely related sequences to remove PCR and sequencing errors. To assign V, D and J gene segments, CDR3 sequences were aligned to IMGT reference sequences. For a sequence to be retained, at least a six-nucleotide match to both a V gene segment and a J gene segment was required. A rearrangement was called productive if the CDR3 had no stop codons and remained in frame with V and J, and every other rearrangement was called non-productive. CDR3 was defined according to IMGT convention as the region running from the second conserved V-encoded cysteine to the conserved J-encoded phenylalanine. Sequences without an unambiguous match to a single V gene segment were excluded from the earlier analysis of approximately 560 of the donors. In an earlier analysis of a few hundred of the donors, V segments were called functional above 56.7% productive rearrangements and were called segregating when the between-donor standard deviation exceeded 5%. To diagnose cytomegalovirus status from the catalog of TCR beta chain sequences, a statistical classification framework was built. A later analysis assigned V and J genes by comparing TCR nucleotide sequences with IMGT/GENE-DB human TR gene sequences. A later analysis assigned CDR3 sequences and most-parsimonious VDJ recombination scenarios with the TCRdist pipeline. A later analysis defined each TCR beta chain by its CDR3 amino acid sequence plus V-gene family, and excluded reads lacking a unique V-gene family. A later analysis removed 500 to 600 highly shared, low-generation-probability nucleotide sequences to deal with suspected cross-contamination and a sequencing artifact. A later analysis calculated a clonal expansion index for each public chain from normalized within-repertoire ranks of inferred template counts. Generation probabilities in a later analysis came from a VDJ recombination model fitted to out-of-frame rearrangements, and those results were checked against IGoR. In a later analysis, TCR-TCR, TCR-HLA and TCR-CMV co-occurrence was scored with hypergeometric tests, and a repertoire-size bias correction was applied to TCR pairs. In a later analysis, false discovery rates were estimated by permuting HLA or CMV assignments 20 times. A later analysis grouped co-occurring TCRs with DBSCAN, adding TCRdist sequence similarity when clustering within HLA-allele-positive subsets. Co-occurrence clustering excluded repertoires with fewer than 30,000 or more than 120,000 public chains, plus five with anomalous nucleotide sharing. TCRdb retrieved this table from immuneACCESS and kept in-frame rearrangements only. Not all clones are present; in checked studies, unresolved V genes account for under half, and no reason is known for the remainder. V and J calls and clone size are copied from that table; D and trimming were computed from the DNA. A total of about 140,000 clones appear in this sample, approximately 80% of them only once. The ten largest account for 8.8% of the sample.

In total, approximately 700 healthy bone marrow donors made up the cohort. Cohort members were all nominally healthy when sampled, although unrecorded immune exposures were likely present. The donor tested CMV seropositive and was one of the 289 seropositive cohort members. A peripheral blood sample was collected from each donor, and TCR beta sequencing was performed on peripheral blood mononuclear cells. Genomic DNA was extracted from the blood cell samples with the Qiagen DNeasy Blood Extraction Kit. CDR1 SGHTA and CDR2 FQGNSA were looked up in the germline V gene. Trimming takes 4 bases from V and 7 bases from J, and the germline ends sit 10 bases apart. The CDR3 goes from the cysteine to the phenylalanine over 13 residues. Left in the record is the CDR3 DNA by itself, 39 bases read in frame from the first base. About this clone itself: The target of this receptor is not known. Base qualities are not at hand, and no much larger clone is one base apart.

The chain joins TRBV7-2 to TRBJ2-2, with the identity of the D gene unclear. The clonotype was recovered from a woman between 45 and 65 years old in good health and CMV-seropositive. The sample was PBMCs. The DNA sequence reads TGTGCCAGCAGCTCCACCACGGGCGGGGAGCTGTTTTTT. The translation is CASSSTTGGELFF.